The 23 T cell receptor beta chains given below trace back to one sample, sequenced in a study of blood T cell repertoires in COVID-19. Sequenced by immunoSEQ multiplex PCR; TCRdb stores in-frame clones only, minus some. The sample carries under 150,000 clones, around 88% recorded once. The sample consisted of peripheral blood. These TCRs come from a human donor in a cohort sampled during active COVID-19.

The chain carries TRBV5-5 and TRBJ2-5; 9 nucleotides agree with TRBD2. Germline V gene lookup returns CDR1 SGHKS and CDR2 YYEKEE (reference sequence). The ends lost 4 bases at V and 5 bases at J; junction bases unmatched: 3. CDR3 length: 13 amino acids. CDR3 in amino acids: CASSPLAGETQYF. The CDR3 coding sequence is TGTGCCAGCAGCCCCCTAGCGGGGGAGACCCAGTACTTC.

The CDR3 sequence: CASSATGRETQYF. Here the CDR3 DNA reads TGCGCCAGCAGCGCGACAGGGAGGGAGACCCAGTACTTC. The chain recombines TRBV5-1 with TRBJ2-5; a weak D match, TRBD1 (7 bases). Trimming cost V 4 bases and J 5 bases, with 12 bases left between them. Germline CDR1 and CDR2: SGHRS and YFSETQ. This CDR3 has 13 residues.

This chain joins TRBV18 and TRBJ1-1; a weak D match, TRBD1 (6 bases). Germline lookup yields CDR1 KGHSH and CDR2 LQKENI. V lost 6 bases, J lost 0 bases, and 8 bases lay in between. The CDR3 totals 13 residues. CDR3 nucleotides: TGTGCCAGCTCGAAGGGGGTGAACACTGAAGCTTTCTTT. Residues: CASSKGVNTEAFF.

The chain couples TRBV7-8 to TRBJ1-2; D is perhaps TRBD1 (5 bases). Germline loops: CDR1 SGHVS, CDR2 FQNEAQ. This CDR3 has 15 amino acids. V was shortened by 3 bases and J by 4 bases, with 15 bases between the two germline ends. The CDR3 DNA follows: TGTGCCAGCAGCTTGGGGCGTCTTCAACCCTATGGCTACACCTTC. Residues: CASSLGRLQPYGYTF.

The chain has TRBV4-2 and TRBJ1-4; 8 bases map to TRBD1. Per the germline V gene, CDR1 is LGHNA and CDR2 is YNFKEQ. The CDR3 is 14 residues long. V lost 4 bases to trimming and J lost 6 bases; unmatched junction nucleotides: 4. This CDR3 is CASSRQTGDEKLFF. The CDR3 nucleotides are TGTGCCAGCAGCCGACAGACAGGGGATGAAAAACTGTTTTTT.

This rearrangement joins TRBV4-1 to TRBJ2-1, with D possibly being TRBD2 (6 bases). CDR3 length: 15 residues. Deletions cut 4 bases from V and 8 bases from J, with 18 bases between. In germline, CDR1 is MGHRA, CDR2 YSYEKL. The CDR3 protein is CASSPPGLLVDEQFF. DNA for the CDR3: TGCGCCAGCAGCCCACCGGGACTGCTGGTGGATGAGCAGTTCTTC.

The chain joins TRBV7-2 to TRBJ2-1, with 12 nucleotides matching TRBD2. Trimming cost V 4 bases and J 1 base; bases outside gene matches: 2. This CDR3 spans 16 amino acids. Germline V gene sequence: CDR1 SGHTA, CDR2 FQGNSA. The CDR3 DNA reads TGTGCCAGCAGCTCTCTAGCGGGGGGGTCCTACAATGAGCAGTTCTTC. It codes for CASSSLAGGSYNEQFF.

The rearrangement joins TRBV3-1 (or the pseudogene TRBV3-2) to TRBJ2-1, with 7 bases aligning to TRBD1. Germline CDR1 is LGHDT and CDR2 is YNNKEL (reference sequence). The CDR3 length is 15 residues. After removal of 4 bases from V and 0 bases from J, the junction contained 3 bases not matched to a gene. CDR3 sequence (DNA): TGTGCCAGCAGCCTGGGACAGAGCTCCTACAATGAGCAGTTCTTC. Residues: CASSLGQSSYNEQFF.

The chain combines TRBV4-3 with TRBJ1-2, with D maybe TRBD1 (6 bases). The length of the CDR3 is 14 residues. V lost 0 bases, J lost 7 bases, and 12 bases lay in between. Germline CDR1 is LGHNA and CDR2 is YSLEER. The CDR3 loop is CASSQDAGATGYTF. DNA for the CDR3: TGCGCCAGCAGCCAAGATGCAGGGGCTACTGGCTACACCTTC.

The chain has TRBV7-2 and TRBJ2-1; TRBD1 agrees at 8 bases. The CDR3 length is 16 residues. Germline CDR1 SGHTA, CDR2 FQGNSA. Unmatched junction bases numbered 5, after V lost 0 bases and J lost 4 bases. The CDR3 region is CASSLADRGKYNEQFF. CDR3 coding DNA: TGTGCCAGCAGCTTAGCAGACAGGGGAAAATACAATGAGCAGTTCTTC.

The V call is TRBV2, the J call TRBJ1-3; D is ambiguous. Trimming took 4 bases from V and 4 from J, leaving 14 bases between them. Germline CDR1 SNHLY, CDR2 FYNNEI. The CDR3 loop spans 15 amino acids. The DNA of the CDR3 is TGTGCCAGCAGTGGGCCACGGGAATTCGGAAACACCATATATTTT. It yields the protein CASSGPREFGNTIYF.

The chain joins TRBV5-1 to TRBJ2-1, with 8 bases that match TRBD1. V was pared by 4 bases and J by 8 bases, with 11 bases of the junction left unmatched. The CDR3 is 15 residues long. Germline CDR1 SGHRS, CDR2 YFSETQ. In nucleotides, the CDR3 is TGCGCCAGCAGCCTGGGGCCGACAGGGGTGGATGAGCAGTTCTTC. Residues: CASSLGPTGVDEQFF.

J is TRBJ2-2 and V is TRBV5-1; 11 bases match TRBD2. CDR3 length equals 15 residues. Germline loops: CDR1 SGHRS, CDR2 YFSETQ. Unmatched junction bases numbered 4, after V lost 4 bases and J lost 5 bases. The CDR3 spells CASSTGTSGTGELFF. Here the CDR3 DNA reads TGCGCCAGCAGCACCGGGACTAGCGGTACCGGGGAGCTGTTTTTT.

This chain uses TRBV4-2 with TRBJ2-3; 10 bases line up with TRBD2. V trimming: 3 bases; J trimming: 2 bases; junction bases outside the gene matches: 5. This CDR3 spans 16 amino acids. Per the germline V gene, CDR1 is LGHNA and CDR2 is YNFKEQ. The chain's CDR3 is CASSHLAGENTDTQYF. The CDR3 nucleotides are TGTGCCAGCAGCCACCTAGCGGGGGAAAACACAGATACGCAGTATTTT.

The chain combines TRBV4-1 with TRBJ2-7; D perhaps matches TRBD1 (5 bases). V lost 2 bases and J lost 5, with 13 bases in between. The CDR3 runs to 14 residues. CDR1 is MGHRA, CDR2 YSYEKL, per germline. The CDR3 coding sequence is TGCGCCAGCAGCCAAACACAGGTGGGGCACGAGCAGTACTTC. It codes for CASSQTQVGHEQYF.

This clone was found a few times. The gene calls are TRBV6-6 and TRBJ1-2; TRBD1 matches at 9 bases. The trim removed 9 bases at V and 4 bases at J, leaving 3 bases unmatched. The CDR3 is 12 residues long. Per the germline V gene, CDR1 is MNHNY and CDR2 is SVGAGI (reference sequence). The CDR3 DNA reads TGTGCCAGTGTACAGGGGGCCTATGGCTACACCTTC. Its protein is CASVQGAYGYTF.

V and J are TRBV6-5 and TRBJ2-3; possibly TRBD1 for D (6 bases). The CDR3 spans 15 residues. V gave up 4 bases and J gave up 0 bases, with 11 bases separating them. Germline V CDR1 and CDR2: MNHEY, SVGAGI. The CDR3 spells CASSFGQPSTDTQYF. The CDR3, as DNA: TGTGCCAGCAGTTTCGGACAGCCTAGCACAGATACGCAGTATTTT.

The chain employs TRBV15 and TRBJ2-7, with TRBD2 as a possible D gene (6 bases). Germline V CDR1 and CDR2: LNHNV, YYDKDF (reference sequence). The CDR3 is 16 residues long. Trimming removed 4 bases at V and 3 bases at J, with 19 bases between. The CDR3 here is CATSKGTGVEGYEQYF. CDR3 nucleotides: TGTGCCACCAGCAAGGGTACGGGAGTTGAGGGCTACGAGCAGTACTTC. Full variable domain (remainder filled in from reference TRBV15 and TRBJ2-7): DAMVIQNPRYQVTQFGKPVTLSCSQTLNHNVMYWYQQKSSQAPKLLFHYYDKDFNNEADTPDNFQSRRPNTSFCFLDIRSPGLGDTAMYLCATSKGTGVEGYEQYFGPGTRLTVT.

J is TRBJ1-1 and V is TRBV6-5, with D possibly TRBD1 on 6 matching bases. V shed 8 bases and J shed 5 bases, with 21 bases lying between them. This CDR3 region has 15 residues. Germline V gene sequence: CDR1 MNHEY, CDR2 SVGAGI. The CDR3 spells CASSPYPRGRTEAFF. The CDR3 DNA follows: TGTGCCAGCTCGCCGTACCCCAGGGGCCGTACTGAAGCTTTCTTT.

To note about this clone: Germline is not matched at one junction end, which may reflect a read error. The chain has TRBV4-1 and TRBJ1-5; TRBD1 matches at 9 bases. This CDR3 contains 16 residues. Germline CDR1 reads MGHRA; CDR2 reads YSYEKL. CDR3 DNA: TGCGCCAGCAGCCAAGTTACCACAGGGGGCAAGCAGCCCCAGCATTTT. Its protein is CASSQVTTGGKQPQHF.

This chain uses TRBV7-8 with TRBJ1-5, with 9 bases matching TRBD1. This CDR3 is built from 16 residues. CDR1 is SGHVS and CDR2 is FQNEAQ in the germline V gene. The junction had 7 bases not matched to a gene; V was cut back by 4 bases and J by 3 bases. CDR3 nucleotide sequence: TGTGCCAGCAGCTCCGGGACAGGGAGAAACAATCAGCCCCAGCATTTT. This encodes CASSSGTGRNNQPQHF.

This clone was seen just once. The chain couples TRBV10-3 to TRBJ2-1; 11 nucleotides match TRBD2. The CDR3 extends over 14 amino acids. V trimming: 6 bases; J trimming: 8 bases; junction bases outside the gene matches: 6. Germline V gives CDR1 ENHRY, CDR2 SYGVKD. This CDR3 reads CAISLAGGSDEQFF. The CDR3 bases are TGTGCCATCAGCCTAGCGGGGGGCAGCGATGAGCAGTTCTTC.

V and J are TRBV11-2 and TRBJ1-2, with TRBD1 matching 10 bases. After removal of 0 bases from V and 8 bases from J, the junction contained 6 bases not matched to a gene. This CDR3 is built from 15 residues. Germline V gene data show CDR1 as SGHAT and CDR2 as FQNNGV. Here the CDR3 reads CASSLDADRGGGYTF. CDR3 nucleotide sequence: TGTGCCAGCAGCTTAGACGCGGACAGGGGGGGAGGCTACACCTTC.